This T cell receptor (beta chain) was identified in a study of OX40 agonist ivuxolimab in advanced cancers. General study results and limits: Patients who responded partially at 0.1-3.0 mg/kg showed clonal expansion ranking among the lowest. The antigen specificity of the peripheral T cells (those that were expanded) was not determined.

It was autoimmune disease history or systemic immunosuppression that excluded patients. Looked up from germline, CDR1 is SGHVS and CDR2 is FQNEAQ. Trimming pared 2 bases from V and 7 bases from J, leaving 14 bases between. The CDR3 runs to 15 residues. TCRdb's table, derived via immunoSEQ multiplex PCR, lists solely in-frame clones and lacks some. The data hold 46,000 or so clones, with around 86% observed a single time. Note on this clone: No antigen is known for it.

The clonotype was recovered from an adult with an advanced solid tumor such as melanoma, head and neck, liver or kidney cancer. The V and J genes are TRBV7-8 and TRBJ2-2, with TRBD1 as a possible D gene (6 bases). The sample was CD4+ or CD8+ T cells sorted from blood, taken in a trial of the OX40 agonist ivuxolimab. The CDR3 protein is CASSLLSGVGGELFF. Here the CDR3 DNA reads TGTGCCAGCAGCTTACTCTCAGGGGTCGGCGGGGAGCTGTTTTTT.